A single sample is the source of the 21 T cell receptor beta chains below, sequenced in a study of blood T cell repertoires in COVID-19 (dated by TCRdb to the early 2020s). Library prep was done by the immunoSEQ multiplex PCR assay. This immuneACCESS table, as held by TCRdb, lists in-frame sequences with V and J called but not all clones. Of the missing ones, under half trace to an unresolved V gene in checked studies; the others have no known cause. The sample table holds some 340,000 clones, of which about 83% were seen once. The ten most abundant clones make up roughly 3% of the sample. What was sequenced was peripheral blood. The receptor set was obtained from a man aged 25-45 years with active or convalescent COVID-19.

The V gene is TRBV9, the J gene TRBJ2-1; TRBD2 is a possible D gene (5 bases). The germline CDR1 and CDR2 sequences are SGDLS and YYNGEE. The CDR3 consists of 15 residues. Trimming took 3 bases from V and 0 from J, leaving 10 bases between them. The CDR3: CASSAPGVSYNEQFF. In DNA form, the CDR3 reads TGTGCCAGCAGCGCCCCCGGGGTCTCCTACAATGAGCAGTTCTTC.

The V and J genes are TRBV6-2 or TRBV6-3 and TRBJ1-5, with D tentatively TRBD1 (6 bases). The CDR3 is made up of 15 amino acids. The V end was cut by 2 bases, the J end by 5 bases, with 13 bases between. Germline V gene lookup returns CDR1 MNHEY and CDR2 SVGEGT. CDR3 amino acids: CASSYDDRKYQPQHF. CDR3 bases: TGTGCCAGCAGTTACGACGACAGGAAATATCAGCCCCAGCATTTT.

The V call is TRBV7-2, the J call TRBJ2-1; 14 bases agree with TRBD2. Per germline, CDR1 SGHTA and CDR2 FQGNSA. CDR3 length equals 15 residues. With V trimmed by 3 bases and J by 8 bases, 3 bases remained unmatched. The DNA for the CDR3 is TGTGCCAGCAGCTTGGGACTAGCGGGAGAGGATGAGCAGTTCTTC. It translates to CASSLGLAGEDEQFF.

V is TRBV5-6 and J is TRBJ1-2; 7 bases align to TRBD1. The ends lost 2 bases at V and 4 bases at J; junction bases unmatched: 14. The CDR3 is 17 residues long. Germline V lookup: CDR1 SGHDT, CDR2 YYEEEE. CDR3 loop: CASSLGPLGTASYGYTF. The CDR3 nucleotides are TGTGCCAGCAGCTTAGGGCCGTTGGGGACAGCATCCTATGGCTACACCTTC. The variable domain in full, completed from reference TRBV5-6 and TRBJ1-2, reads DAGVTQSPTHLIKTRGQQVTLRCSPKSGHDTVSWYQQALGQGPQFIFQYYEEEERQRGNFPDRFSGHQFPNYSSELNVNALLLGDSALYLCASSLGPLGTASYGYTFGSGTRLTVV.

The chain links TRBV7-2 to TRBJ2-7, with a weak D call TRBD2 (5 bases). CDR3 length: 14 amino acids. Germline lookup yields CDR1 SGHTA and CDR2 FQGNSA. Trimming removed 1 base from V and 2 bases from J, with 9 bases in between. CDR3: CASSLVTGTYEQYF. The CDR3 DNA follows: TGTGCCAGCAGCTTAGTCACGGGAACCTACGAGCAGTACTTC.

This chain uses TRBV30 with TRBJ2-7; D gene ambiguous. Germline V gives CDR1 GTSNPN, CDR2 SVGIG (reference sequence). The length of the CDR3 is 14 residues. The V end lost 0 bases, the J end lost 4 bases, and 13 bases lay between the germline ends. The CDR3 region is CAWSVDRETYEQYF. CDR3 nucleotides: TGTGCCTGGAGTGTGGATCGCGAGACATACGAGCAGTACTTC.

The chain links TRBV18 to TRBJ2-3, with 10 nucleotides matching TRBD2. V lost 3 bases to trimming and J lost 3 bases; unmatched junction nucleotides: 15. Germline V gene lookup returns CDR1 KGHSH and CDR2 LQKENI. The CDR3 covers 19 residues. DNA for the CDR3: TGTGCCAGCTCACCGAGAGGGCTTAATCTAGCGGGAGTTACAGATACGCAGTATTTT. Protein sequence: CASSPRGLNLAGVTDTQYF.

The CDR3: CASSSQYRTSGRSYNEQFF. As DNA, the CDR3 is TGTGCCAGCAGTTCCCAATACAGGACTAGCGGGAGATCCTACAATGAGCAGTTCTTC. The chain has TRBV6-2 or TRBV6-3 and TRBJ2-1; TRBD2 matches at 13 bases. The J segment lost 1 base and the V segment lost 4 bases, leaving 10 bases of the junction unmatched. CDR1 is MNHEY, CDR2 SVGEGT, per germline. The CDR3 is 19 amino acids.

V gene TRBV18 combines with J gene TRBJ1-2, with D maybe TRBD1 (6 bases). The CDR3 sequence is 15 residues long. Trimming shortened V by 5 bases and J by 0 bases, and 13 bases separated the two germline ends. Germline CDR1 and CDR2: KGHSH and LQKENI. CDR3 amino acids: CASSGTGPTNYGYTF. CDR3 DNA sequence: TGTGCCAGCTCAGGTACAGGGCCCACTAACTATGGCTACACCTTC. Combining the CDR3 with reference TRBV18 and TRBJ1-2 gives the whole variable domain NAGVMQNPRHLVRRRGQEARLRCSPMKGHSHVYWYRQLPEEGLKFMVYLQKENIIDESGMPKERFSAEFPKEGPSILRIQQVVRGDSAAYFCASSGTGPTNYGYTFGSGTRLTVV.

This chain uses TRBV15 with TRBJ2-7, with 7 nucleotides matching TRBD1. The CDR3 is 15 amino acids. V dropped 4 bases and J dropped 2; count of bases not matched to a gene: 8. Germline-derived CDR1 and CDR2 are LNHNV and YYDKDF (reference sequence). The CDR3 here is CATSILAQGAYEQYF. The CDR3 bases are TGTGCCACCAGCATACTGGCCCAGGGGGCCTACGAGCAGTACTTC.

This chain joins TRBV3-1 (or the pseudogene TRBV3-2) and TRBJ1-1; 8 bases line up with TRBD1. The CDR3 is made up of 16 amino acids. Germline values: CDR1 LGHDT, CDR2 YNNKEL (reference sequence). V dropped 4 bases and J dropped 3; count of bases not matched to a gene: 10. CDR3 sequence (DNA): TGTGCCAGCAGCCTATATTCGGACAGGGCGGACACTGAAGCTTTCTTT. It translates to CASSLYSDRADTEAFF.

The genes are TRBV4-1 and TRBJ1-5; 7 positions agree with TRBD1. The CDR3 is made up of 15 amino acids. With V trimmed by 0 bases and J by 4 bases, 3 bases remained unmatched. The germline CDR1 and CDR2 sequences are MGHRA and YSYEKL. The chain's CDR3 is CASSQETTGNQPQHF. CDR3 nucleotide sequence: TGCGCCAGCAGCCAAGAAACGACAGGGAATCAGCCCCAGCATTTT.

This clone was counted between two and nine times. The chain carries TRBV5-5 and TRBJ1-2, with D maybe TRBD1 (6 bases). V dropped 1 base and J dropped 5 bases, with 12 bases sitting between them. The CDR3 extends over 14 amino acids. Germline values: CDR1 SGHKS, CDR2 YYEKEE (reference sequence). As DNA, the CDR3 is TGTGCCAGCAGCTTGACAGGGTTTGATTATGGCTACACCTTC. Residues: CASSLTGFDYGYTF.

The chain recombines TRBV7-8 with TRBJ1-5; possible D gene TRBD1, 5 bases. Germline CDR1 is SGHVS and CDR2 is FQNEAQ. The CDR3 is 14 residues long. Trimming took off 0 bases at V and 6 bases at J, with 9 bases between the two ends. CDR3 sequence: CASSLAGEGQPQHF. The CDR3, as DNA: TGTGCCAGCAGCTTAGCAGGGGAGGGTCAGCCCCAGCATTTT.

The gene calls are TRBV19 and TRBJ2-3; 9 bases fit TRBD2. The length of the CDR3 is 16 residues. CDR1 LNHDA and CDR2 SQIVND come from the germline V gene (reference sequence). J lost 4 bases, V lost 4 bases, and 9 bases had no gene match. CDR3 in amino acids: CASSRIAGAGSDTQYF. CDR3 coding DNA: TGTGCCAGTAGTAGAATAGCGGGAGCTGGTTCAGATACGCAGTATTTT. The full variable domain, with the rest looked up from reference TRBV19 and TRBJ2-3, is DGGITQSPKYLFRKEGQNVTLSCEQNLNHDAMYWYRQDPGQGLRLIYYSQIVNDFQKGDIAEGYSVSREKKESFPLTVTSAQKNPTAFYLCASSRIAGAGSDTQYFGPGTRLTVL.

This clone was recorded only once. This sequence joins TRBV19 and TRBJ1-5, with D perhaps TRBD1 (5 bases). CDR1 is LNHDA and CDR2 is SQIVND in the germline V gene (reference sequence). CDR3 length: 11 amino acids. V was cut by 10 bases and J by 7 bases, with 11 bases left in between. Here the CDR3 DNA reads TGTGCCACGGGGGAGGTACAGCCCCAGCATTTT. Protein: CATGEVQPQHF.

This chain links TRBV7-9 with TRBJ2-7, with D hard to call. Germline CDR1 is SEHNR and CDR2 is FQNEAQ (reference sequence). Trimming took off 2 bases at V and 4 bases at J, with 12 bases between the two ends. The CDR3 sequence is 14 residues long. CDR3 coding DNA: TGTGCCAGCAGCTTAAGACCCGGGTATTACGAGCAGTACTTC. Translated: CASSLRPGYYEQYF. Using reference TRBV7-9 and TRBJ2-7 for the parts outside the CDR3, the full variable domain is DTGVSQNPRHKITKRGQNVTFRCDPISEHNRLYWYRQTLGQGPEFLTYFQNEAQLEKSRLLSDRFSAERPKGSFSTLEIQRTEQGDSAMYLCASSLRPGYYEQYFGPGTRLTVT.

This sequence joins TRBV7-2 and TRBJ2-4, with 7 bases fitting TRBD1. Germline V gives CDR1 SGHTA, CDR2 FQGNSA. The V segment lost 6 bases and the J segment 1 base; nucleotides outside the gene matches: 3. The CDR3 runs 14 residues. CDR3 loop: CASSQGVAKNIQYF. Written as DNA, the CDR3 is TGTGCCAGCAGTCAGGGGGTTGCCAAAAACATTCAGTACTTC.

J is TRBJ1-2 and V is TRBV28; D gene ambiguous. V lost 2 bases to trimming and J lost 2 bases, with 3 bases between them. This CDR3 is 12 amino acids long. CDR1 and CDR2 from the germline V gene are MDHEN and SYDVKM. The DNA for the CDR3 is TGTGCCAGCAGTTTAGCGAACTATGGCTACACCTTC. Translated, it gives CASSLANYGYTF.

This clone was seen only once. The chain joins TRBV29-1 to TRBJ2-7; possibly TRBD2 for D (6 bases). The CDR3 is 13 residues long. Germline assignment: CDR1 SQVTM and CDR2 ANQGSEA. V gave up 4 bases and J gave up 4 bases, with 14 bases separating them. The CDR3 nucleotides are TGCAGCGTTGGAGGTGGGAGGAGGTACGAGCAGTACTTC. This sequence encodes CSVGGGRRYEQYF.

This clone was seen only a few times. The chain combines TRBV13 with TRBJ2-3; D is possibly TRBD1 (6 bases). Trimming took off 5 bases at V and 8 bases at J, with 23 bases between the two ends. This CDR3 spans 16 amino acids. The germline V gene encodes CDR1 PRHDT and CDR2 FYEKMQ (reference sequence). The CDR3 nucleotides are TGTGCCAGCAGCCCCCGAACAGGGACGGGTGGTGTTACGCAGTATTTT. This sequence encodes CASSPRTGTGGVTQYF.